What follows are 27 T cell receptor beta chains derived from one specimen sequenced in a study of blood T cell repertoires in COVID-19. Repertoires were generated with immunoSEQ multiplex PCR, while TCRdb's copy carries only in-frame clones and drops some. The sample records 300,000 to 400,000 clones, about 85% being singletons. Sequenced sample: PBMCs or T cells enriched from blood (not recorded which). The receptor source for this set is a woman in her thirties who had been exposed to COVID-19.

The chain joins TRBV29-1 to TRBJ1-2, with TRBD1 matching over 11 bases. V lost 6 bases to trimming and J lost 5 bases; unmatched junction nucleotides: 14. The CDR3 is made up of 16 amino acids. The germline gives CDR1 SQVTM, CDR2 ANQGSEA. CDR3 DNA: TGCAGCGTGCGCAGAGTCGGGACAGGGGGGATATATGGCTACACCTTC. Amino acids: CSVRRVGTGGIYGYTF.

With regard to this clone: The sample contains more than one DNA sequence encoding this CDR3. This chain connects TRBV30 to TRBJ2-7, with D possibly being TRBD2 (6 bases). The V end lost 3 bases, the J end lost 3 bases, and 15 bases lay between the germline ends. Germline V gene lookup returns CDR1 GTSNPN and CDR2 SVGIG (reference sequence). The CDR3 extends over 14 amino acids. For the CDR3, the DNA is TGTGCCTGGAGCACCGGGACTGGAAGCTACGAGCAGTACTTC. Amino acid sequence: CAWSTGTGSYEQYF.

This rearrangement joins TRBV6-5 to TRBJ2-5; TRBD2 matches at 11 bases. CDR1 and CDR2 from the germline V gene are MNHEY and SVGAGI. The junction had 13 bases not matched to a gene; V was cut back by 7 bases and J by 9 bases. The CDR3 extends over 15 amino acids. CDR3 sequence (DNA): TGTGCCAGCAACCCTTATAGCGGGGGGGCCGGTCCCCAGTACTTC. This encodes CASNPYSGGAGPQYF.

The chain couples TRBV7-2 to TRBJ1-4, with TRBD1 identical over 7 bases. This CDR3 spans 15 amino acids. Unmatched junction bases numbered 12, after V lost 4 bases and J lost 10 bases. The germline V gene encodes CDR1 SGHTA and CDR2 FQGNSA. The CDR3 loop reads CASSSIQKTGRKLFF. Written as DNA, the CDR3 is TGTGCCAGCAGCTCCATCCAAAAGACAGGGCGAAAACTGTTTTTT.

V usage is TRBV5-8 and J usage is TRBJ2-5, with 13 bases lining up with TRBD2. Germline CDR1 SGHTS, CDR2 YDEGEE. The CDR3 runs to 16 residues. J lost 5 bases, V lost 2 bases, and 6 bases had no gene match. The CDR3 region is CASSFGGTSGAETQYF. CDR3 coding DNA: TGTGCCAGCAGCTTTGGTGGGACTAGCGGGGCGGAGACCCAGTACTTC.

The V call is TRBV15, the J call TRBJ1-2; 7 bases line up with TRBD1. The CDR3 runs 13 residues. V lost 5 bases and J lost 9; bases outside the gene matches: 9. Germline V gives CDR1 LNHNV, CDR2 YYDKDF (reference sequence). The CDR3 sequence is CATSATGALRYTF. The CDR3 DNA follows: TGTGCCACCAGCGCTACAGGGGCTTTGCGCTACACCTTC. Full variable domain (remainder filled in from reference TRBV15 and TRBJ1-2): DAMVIQNPRYQVTQFGKPVTLSCSQTLNHNVMYWYQQKSSQAPKLLFHYYDKDFNNEADTPDNFQSRRPNTSFCFLDIRSPGLGDTAMYLCATSATGALRYTFGSGTRLTVV.

The rearrangement uses TRBV28 and TRBJ1-4; no definite D call. The CDR3 is 14 amino acids. V lost 6 bases, J lost 0 bases, and 8 bases lay in between. The germline V gene has CDR1 MDHEN and CDR2 SYDVKM. CDR3 residues: CASSGEATNEKLFF. CDR3 DNA sequence: TGTGCCAGCAGCGGCGAGGCAACTAATGAAAAACTGTTTTTT.

This chain joins TRBV28 and TRBJ1-5; D not certain. The CDR3 sequence is 13 residues long. CDR1 and CDR2 (germline): MDHEN, SYDVKM. With 3 bases removed from V and 1 base from J, the gap between germline ends came to 4 bases. CDR3 residues: CASSFGSNQPQHF. The CDR3 nucleotides are TGTGCCAGCAGTTTCGGGAGCAATCAGCCCCAGCATTTT.

The V call is TRBV5-1, the J call TRBJ2-3; tentative D call: TRBD2 (6 bases). Germline CDR1 SGHRS, CDR2 YFSETQ. Trimming cost V 4 bases and J 8 bases, with 17 bases left between them. CDR3 size: 14 residues. The CDR3 sequence: CASSLSGTEITQYF. In DNA form, the CDR3 reads TGCGCCAGCAGCCTGAGTGGGACTGAAATTACGCAGTATTTT.

This chain connects TRBV12-3 or TRBV12-4 to TRBJ1-1, with D uncertain. The V gene lost 6 bases and the J gene lost 5 bases, with 13 bases spanning the gap. The CDR3 length is 13 residues. The CDR3 sequence is CASRKGAGTEAFF. CDR3 sequence (DNA): TGTGCCAGCAGGAAGGGAGCGGGTACTGAAGCTTTCTTT.

About this clone: Within the sample, other DNA sequences also encode this same CDR3. The rearrangement uses TRBV29-1 and TRBJ1-1; no definite D call. The germline V gene has CDR1 SQVTM and CDR2 ANQGSEA. The CDR3 consists of 11 residues. V lost 3 bases and J lost 1, with 3 bases in between. The DNA of the CDR3 is TGCAGCGTTGACCGGAACACTGAAGCTTTCTTT. It specifies CSVDRNTEAFF. The full variable domain, its missing parts supplied by reference TRBV29-1 and TRBJ1-1, is SAVISQKPSRDICQRGTSLTIQCQVDSQVTMMFWYRQQPGQSLTLIATANQGSEATYESGFVIDKFPISRPNLTFSTLTVSNMSPEDSSIYLCSVDRNTEAFFGQGTRLTVV.

This clone was seen once. The V and J genes are TRBV6-5 and TRBJ1-2; no reliable D call. Deletions cut 3 bases from V and 8 bases from J, with 19 bases between. This CDR3 is built from 15 residues. Looked up from germline, CDR1 is MNHEY and CDR2 is SVGAGI. The CDR3 reads CASSYTSYGGKGYTF. DNA of the CDR3: TGTGCCAGCAGTTATACCTCGTACGGCGGGAAGGGCTACACCTTC.

The chain couples TRBV2 to TRBJ1-6; no firm D call. Between the trimmed V and J ends, which lost 7 bases and 6 bases, there was a span of 13 bases. The CDR3 has 14 amino acids. Germline-derived CDR1 and CDR2 are SNHLY and FYNNEI. CDR3 residues: CASNAQNSNSPLHF. In DNA, the CDR3 is TGTGCCAGCAACGCACAGAATTCTAATTCACCCCTCCACTTT.

A single count supports this clone. The chain couples TRBV28 to TRBJ2-5; possibly TRBD1 for D (5 bases). V was cut by 10 bases and J by 7 bases, with 16 bases left in between. Germline V gene sequence: CDR1 MDHEN, CDR2 SYDVKM. The CDR3 runs to 12 residues. For the CDR3, the DNA is TGTGCCACTTGGTTGGGGCTAGGGACCCAGTACTTC. Protein sequence: CATWLGLGTQYF. Full variable domain (rest looked up from reference TRBV28 and TRBJ2-5): DVKVTQSSRYLVKRTGEKVFLECVQDMDHENMFWYRQDPGLGLRLIYFSYDVKMKEKGDIPEGYSVSREKKERFSLILESASTNQTSMYLCATWLGLGTQYFGPGTRLLVL.

In its sample, this clone was seen a few times. The gene calls are TRBV9 and TRBJ2-3, with 8 bases aligning to TRBD2. CDR3 size: 15 residues. Per the germline V gene, CDR1 is SGDLS and CDR2 is YYNGEE. Trimming took 0 bases from V and 5 from J; bases not matched to a gene: 5. DNA of the CDR3: TGTGCCAGCAGCGTAGCCAGCGGGAGAGGAGATACGCAGTATTTT. Translating it yields CASSVASGRGDTQYF.

This rearrangement joins TRBV12-3 or TRBV12-4 to TRBJ2-7, with 8 bases lining up with TRBD2. The CDR3 has 13 residues. The J segment lost 3 bases and the V segment lost 6 bases, leaving 4 bases of the junction unmatched. CDR3 residues: CASRPGLGYEQYF. The CDR3 region has the DNA TGTGCCAGCAGACCGGGACTAGGCTACGAGCAGTACTTC.

This chain joins TRBV2 and TRBJ1-2, with 9 bases matching TRBD1. In germline, CDR1 is SNHLY, CDR2 FYNNEI. Trimming at V came to 10 bases and at J to 8 bases, leaving 14 bases not matched to a gene. The CDR3 runs 14 residues. The CDR3 region is CATTPGQGAEGYTF. In DNA form, the CDR3 reads TGTGCCACCACCCCGGGACAGGGAGCAGAAGGCTACACCTTC.

The J gene is TRBJ2-4, the V gene TRBV4-3; unclear D gene. V lost 6 bases and J lost 6, with 9 bases in between. Germline CDR1 LGHNA, CDR2 YSLEER. The CDR3 consists of 12 residues. The CDR3 DNA reads TGCGCCAGCAGATCAGAGCGAAACATTCAGTACTTC. The encoded protein is CASRSERNIQYF.

This clone was observed once. The chain combines TRBV29-1 with TRBJ2-7; TRBD2 is a possible D gene (5 bases). Per germline, CDR1 SQVTM and CDR2 ANQGSEA. V gave up 7 bases and J gave up 1 base, with 20 bases separating them. The CDR3 is 15 residues long. The CDR3 region is CSAATKIAFSYEQYF. In DNA, the CDR3 is TGCAGCGCTGCAACGAAAATAGCGTTTTCCTACGAGCAGTACTTC.

This chain uses TRBV11-1 with TRBJ1-4; tentative D call: TRBD1 (5 bases). V was clipped by 2 bases and J by 0 bases, with 7 bases between them. Germline V gene data show CDR1 as SGHAT and CDR2 as FQDESV (reference sequence). The length of the CDR3 is 15 residues. CDR3 sequence reads: CASSLTGATNEKLFF. In DNA form, the CDR3 reads TGTGCCAGCAGCTTAACAGGTGCAACTAATGAAAAACTGTTTTTT.

The CDR3 DNA reads as TGTGCCAGCAGTTCCGGGACACGGAGTTTAAAGCATTTT. This gives the protein CASSSGTRSLKHF. The genes are TRBV28 and TRBJ1-5; perhaps TRBD1 as D (6 bases). Trimming shortened V by 4 bases and J by 14 bases, and 18 bases separated the two germline ends. Per germline, CDR1 MDHEN and CDR2 SYDVKM. The CDR3 totals 13 residues.

The chain joins TRBV29-1 to TRBJ1-2; D call uncertain. V was clipped by 3 bases and J by 8 bases, with 16 bases between them. In germline, CDR1 is SQVTM, CDR2 ANQGSEA. The CDR3 has 13 residues. Here the CDR3 reads CSVDGSGENGYTF. CDR3 DNA sequence: TGCAGCGTTGACGGATCTGGAGAGAACGGCTACACCTTC.

The sample holds a few counts of this clone. CDR3 in amino acids: CASSRTGGSYGYTF. CDR3 DNA sequence: TGCGCCAGCAGCCGAACAGGGGGGAGCTATGGCTACACCTTC. The chain carries TRBV4-1 and TRBJ1-2; 8 nucleotides align to TRBD1. CDR3 length equals 14 residues. Per the germline V gene, CDR1 is MGHRA and CDR2 is YSYEKL. V dropped 4 bases and J dropped 4; count of bases not matched to a gene: 5.

The V and J genes are TRBV2 and TRBJ1-5; D possibly corresponds to TRBD1 (6 bases). The CDR3 loop spans 15 amino acids. V lost 5 bases, J lost 7 bases, and 18 bases lay in between. Germline CDR1 reads SNHLY; CDR2 reads FYNNEI. For the CDR3, the DNA is TGTGCCAGCAGTAGACCAGGGGCAGGAACGCAGCCCCAGCATTTT. It translates to CASSRPGAGTQPQHF.

V usage is TRBV9 and J usage is TRBJ2-5, with 7 positions matching TRBD1. Germline V gene lookup returns CDR1 SGDLS and CDR2 YYNGEE. The CDR3 covers 17 residues. After removal of 0 bases from V and 1 base from J, the junction contained 9 bases not matched to a gene. The CDR3 loop reads CASSVATGPLFQETQYF. The DNA for the CDR3 is TGTGCCAGCAGCGTAGCGACAGGGCCACTTTTCCAAGAGACCCAGTACTTC.

The J gene is TRBJ1-2, the V gene TRBV27, with D perhaps matching TRBD1 (6 bases). The CDR3 has 14 residues. Germline assignment: CDR1 MNHEY and CDR2 SMNVEV (reference sequence). V lost 4 bases and J lost 4, with 13 bases in between. Here the CDR3 reads CASSSNREGYGYTF. CDR3 DNA sequence: TGTGCCAGCAGTTCAAACAGGGAGGGCTATGGCTACACCTTC.

The chain combines TRBV5-6 with TRBJ1-5, with 8 bases aligning to TRBD1. Looked up from germline, CDR1 is SGHDT and CDR2 is YYEEEE. The CDR3 runs 17 residues. The V and J ends lost 2 bases and 7 bases, in that order; junction bases with no gene match: 14. DNA of the CDR3: TGTGCCAGCAGCTTACAAGGGGACTGGACAGGGAACCAGCCCCAGCATTTT. Protein sequence: CASSLQGDWTGNQPQHF.